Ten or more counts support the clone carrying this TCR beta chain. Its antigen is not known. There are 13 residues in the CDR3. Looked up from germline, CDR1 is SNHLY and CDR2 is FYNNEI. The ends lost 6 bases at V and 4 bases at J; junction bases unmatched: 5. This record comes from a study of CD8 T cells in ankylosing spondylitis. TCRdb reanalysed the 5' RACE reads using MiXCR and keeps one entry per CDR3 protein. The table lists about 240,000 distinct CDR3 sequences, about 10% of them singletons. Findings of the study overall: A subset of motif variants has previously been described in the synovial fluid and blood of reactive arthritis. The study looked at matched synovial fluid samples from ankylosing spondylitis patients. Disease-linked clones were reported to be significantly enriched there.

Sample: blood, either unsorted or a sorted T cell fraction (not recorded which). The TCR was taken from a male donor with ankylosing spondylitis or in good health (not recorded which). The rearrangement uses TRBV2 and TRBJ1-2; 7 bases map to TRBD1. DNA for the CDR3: TGTGCCAGCAGCGGACAGGCGGGCTATGGCTACACCTTC. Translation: CASSGQAGYGYTF.